This TCR beta chain appears in the sequencing data of a study of blood T cell repertoires in COVID-19. Whole-study context: Acute and convalescent COVID-19 samples came from the United States, Italy and Spain.

Only in-frame clones appear in the TCRdb table, and some are missing; sequencing was by immunoSEQ multiplex PCR. This sample has under 250,000 clones, with roughly four fifths found just once. The CDR3 is 17 amino acids. V was clipped by 4 bases and J by 1 base; unmatched bases: 8. Germline-derived CDR1 and CDR2 are SGDLS and YYNGEE. V and J are TRBV9 and TRBJ2-3, with TRBD2 identical over 11 bases. Sequenced: peripheral blood. This TCR was sampled from a man over 45 with active or convalescent COVID-19. The CDR3 loop reads CASSTPLAGGRTDTQYF. The CDR3 region has the DNA TGTGCCAGCAGCACCCCGCTAGCGGGGGGACGCACAGATACGCAGTATTTT.